These 10 T cell receptor beta chains came from one sample sequenced in a study of monozygotic twins with inflammatory bowel disease. With the 5' RACE reads reprocessed, TCRdb shows one record per CDR3 protein and no DNA. The table lists 150,000 to 200,000 distinct CDR3 sequences. Sequenced: blood. These receptors all stem from a human donor with ulcerative colitis or Crohn's disease, or a healthy co-twin of an affected twin (not recorded which).

The V call is TRBV5-8, the J call TRBJ2-1; the TCRdb call, TRBD2, lacks DNA for checking. Germline V gives CDR1 SGHTS, CDR2 YDEGEE. This CDR3 has 15 amino acids. This CDR3 reads CASSLGTKAYNEQFF. The full variable domain, rest sourced from reference TRBV5-8 and TRBJ2-1, is EAGVTQSPTHLIKTRGQQATLRCSPISGHTSVYWYQQALGLGLQFLLWYDEGEERNRGNFPPRFSGRQFPNYSSELNVNALELEDSALYLCASSLGTKAYNEQFFGPGTRLTVL.

The J gene is TRBJ1-5, the V gene TRBV27. This CDR3 contains 15 residues. The germline gives CDR1 MNHEY, CDR2 SMNVEV (reference sequence). This CDR3 is CASRALGYSNQPQHF.

The chain combines TRBV27 with TRBJ2-3; the D call of TRBD2 rests on TCRdb alone, since no DNA is present to check it. Germline V lookup: CDR1 MNHEY, CDR2 SMNVEV (reference sequence). This CDR3 contains 19 residues. CDR3 in amino acids: CASSLFALAGARSTDTQYF.

J is TRBJ1-4 and V is TRBV14; the TCRdb D gene call, TRBD1, has no DNA to confirm it. The CDR3 has 16 amino acids. In germline, CDR1 is SGHDN, CDR2 FVKESK. The CDR3: CASSQIPGGYNEKLFF.

CDR3 amino acids: CASSYLSAGGPLDTQYF. V usage is TRBV6-2 or TRBV6-3 and J usage is TRBJ2-3; no DNA is available, so the TRBD2 call from TCRdb remains unchecked. CDR1 is MNHEY, CDR2 SVGEGT, per germline. This CDR3 is 17 amino acids long.

The rearrangement joins TRBV10-3 to TRBJ2-5. Germline values: CDR1 ENHRY, CDR2 SYGVKD. The CDR3 has 14 amino acids. The CDR3 spells CAISEYWGQETQYF.

V gene TRBV5-1 combines with J gene TRBJ2-7; TCRdb proposes TRBD1, but this gene call is untestable without DNA. Germline V gene lookup returns CDR1 SGHRS and CDR2 YFSETQ. CDR3 length: 13 amino acids. CDR3 loop: CASSFSQGYEQYF.

The chain is built from TRBV5-1 and TRBJ2-2. The CDR3 is 11 residues long. Germline V gene sequence: CDR1 SGHRS, CDR2 YFSETQ. The chain's CDR3 is CASRRTGELFF. The whole variable domain, filled in from reference TRBV5-1 and TRBJ2-2, reads KAGVTQTPRYLIKTRGQQVTLSCSPISGHRSVSWYQQTPGQGLQFLFEYFSETQRNKGNFPGRFSGRQFSNSRSEMNVSTLELGDSALYLCASRRTGELFFGEGSRLTVL.

The J gene is TRBJ2-1, the V gene TRBV3-1; TCRdb selects TRBD2, and the lack of DNA leaves this call unchecked. Germline CDR1 reads LGHDT; CDR2 reads YNNKEL (reference sequence). CDR3 length equals 19 residues. The CDR3 protein is CASSQDGLAEPMSYNEQFF.

The rearrangement links TRBV20-1 to TRBJ2-7; TCRdb lists TRBD2, though no DNA is available to test this call. CDR1 is DFQATT, CDR2 SNEGSKA, per germline (reference sequence). This CDR3 is 15 amino acids long. Here the CDR3 reads CSAGLGLAGAGEQYF.